This TCR beta chain was recorded in a study of identical twins. Regarding the study as a whole: Weaker excess sharing between twins was seen in beta out-of-frame sequences.

Template switching added a universal primer site; cDNA carried unique molecular identifiers. TCRdb reprocessed the 5' RACE reads with MiXCR, giving one entry per CDR3 protein. The top ten clones hold around 3% of a sample with approximately 500,000 distinct CDR3 sequences, 24% of them seen once. This CDR3 is 16 amino acids long. J gave up 3 bases and V 0 bases, and 6 bases lay outside the gene matches. Germline V gene data show CDR1 as DFQATT and CDR2 as SNEGSKA (reference sequence). This clonotype was seen more than once but under ten times. The antigen is not known. The same sample was also used in a study of T cells expressing NK-cell markers. From that paper: Cells sorted as CD3+CD56+NKG2C+, CD3+CD56+NKG2C- and CD3+CD56-NKG2C+ T cells supplied the TCR beta repertoires. Among the experiments, several used an anti-gamma-delta TCR antibody to restrict sorting to alpha-beta TCR T cells.

The specimen was CD4+ T cells sorted from blood. The TCR sequence derives from a young woman in good health. The chain joins TRBV20-1 to TRBJ2-3; 10 positions agree with TRBD2. CDR3: CSARDGASGRTDTQYF. CDR3 in DNA: TGCAGTGCTAGAGATGGTGCTAGCGGGAGAACAGATACGCAGTATTTT.